This is a list of T cell receptor beta chains from one sample in a study of cytomegalovirus exposure and HLA in healthy donors. Produced via immunoSEQ multiplex PCR; TCRdb's table is partial and in-frame only. The sample lists about 240,000 clones; around 86% were seen once. Sequences were obtained from PBMCs. All receptors come from a young woman in good health and CMV-seropositive. CDR3s include the opening cysteine and the closing phenylalanine or tryptophan. Fields, in order: CDR3 DNA, CDR3 protein, V gene, clone size, D gene, J gene. The D gene is left open where the match is weak. The size of a clone is reported for some rows only, either as once, few or many, or as a class for expanded clones.

TGTGCCAGCAGTTTATTTGAGGAGGGGCATGGCTACACCTTC | CASSLFEEGHGYTF | TRBV28 | NA | NA | TRBJ1-2
TGCGCCAGCAGCCCGATACAGGGGTCGGACTACGAGCAGTACTTC | CASSPIQGSDYEQYF | TRBV4-1 | NA | TRBD1 | TRBJ2-7
TGTGCCAGCAGCCGGGACACGACATTCGGTAATGAAAAACTGTTTTTT | CASSRDTTFGNEKLFF | TRBV5-6 | few | NA | TRBJ1-4
TGTGCCAGCAGTTACCAGCGGGAGAGAACCTACGAGCAGTACTTC | CASSYQRERTYEQYF | TRBV6-5 | NA | TRBD2 | TRBJ2-7
TGTGCCAGCCTCGAGGGGAACACCGGGGAGCTGTTTTTT | CASLEGNTGELFF | TRBV6-6 | NA | NA | TRBJ2-2
TGCGCCAGCAGCTTGGCGGGGAAGCGGGATGAGCAGTTCTTC | CASSLAGKRDEQFF | TRBV5-1 | NA | NA | TRBJ2-1
TGTGCCAGCAGTGAATTCAGGGCTGAAAAACTGTTTTTT | CASSEFRAEKLFF | TRBV2 | NA | NA | TRBJ1-4
TGTGCCAGCAGTCGCAACGACAGGGTCTATGGCTACACCTTC | CASSRNDRVYGYTF | TRBV28 | NA | TRBD1 | TRBJ1-2
TGCGCCAGCAGCTTGGGGGAGGGAGAACAGCCCCAGCATTTT | CASSLGEGEQPQHF | TRBV5-1 | NA | NA | TRBJ1-5
TGTGCCAGCAGTCCGTTGTTAAAGGGGGCCATCAAGGCCTACGAGCAGTACTTC | CASSPLLKGAIKAYEQYF | TRBV27 | NA | TRBD1 | TRBJ2-7
TGCGCCAGCAGCCCGGACAGGGGGCTGGGTACTGAAGCTTTCTTT | CASSPDRGLGTEAFF | TRBV5-1 | NA | TRBD1 | TRBJ1-1
TGCAGCGTTGATATACCGAACAGGAACACTGAAGCTTTCTTT | CSVDIPNRNTEAFF | TRBV29-1 | NA | NA | TRBJ1-1
TGTGCCAGCAGTCGGACAGGGACGACCTACGAGCAGTACTTC | CASSRTGTTYEQYF | TRBV6-5 | once | TRBD1 | TRBJ2-7
TGTGCCAGCAGCTTGGACAGGGCGAGTAAAGATACGCAGTATTTT | CASSLDRASKDTQYF | TRBV28 | NA | TRBD1 | TRBJ2-3
TGTGCCAGCAGCCAGGGGTCACTAGCGGGGGGGGAGACCCAGTACTTC | CASSQGSLAGGETQYF | TRBV4-2 | NA | TRBD2 | TRBJ2-5
TGTGCCAGCAGCGACGCCGGACAGATCACTGAAGCTTTCTTT | CASSDAGQITEAFF | TRBV5-6 | NA | NA | TRBJ1-1
TGTGCCAGCAGCTTGGAGACTAGCGGGATCTACGAGCAGTACTTC | CASSLETSGIYEQYF | TRBV5-4 | NA | TRBD2 | TRBJ2-7
TGCGCCAGCCTCGGACAGGGTTACACCGGGGAGCTGTTTTTT | CASLGQGYTGELFF | TRBV10-2 | NA | TRBD1 | TRBJ2-2
TGTGCCAGCTCACCGTCTAGGTATGAATATGAGCAGTTCTTC | CASSPSRYEYEQFF | TRBV18 | NA | NA | TRBJ2-1
TGTGCCAGTAGTTGGACAGGGGGCCTTATTGGTCCCTACGAGCAGTACTTC | CASSWTGGLIGPYEQYF | TRBV19 | NA | TRBD1 | TRBJ2-7
TGTGCCAGTAGTATTCGGTTTGAGCGCCGACCGGAGGACGGGTTCTTC | CASSIRFERRPEDGFF | TRBV19 | NA | NA | TRBJ2-1
TGCAGCGTTTTTCTCCAAACTAGGAACTACGAGCAGTACTTC | CSVFLQTRNYEQYF | TRBV29-1 | once | NA | TRBJ2-7
TGTGCCAGCAGGATGCGGGGACAGGTCAGGGAAGAGACCCAGTACTTC | CASRMRGQVREETQYF | TRBV5-6 | NA | TRBD1 | TRBJ2-5
TGTGCCAGCAGTTTTAACGAGGCGAAGGGGGATAGCAATCAGCCCCAGCATTTT | CASSFNEAKGDSNQPQHF | TRBV28 | NA | NA | TRBJ1-5